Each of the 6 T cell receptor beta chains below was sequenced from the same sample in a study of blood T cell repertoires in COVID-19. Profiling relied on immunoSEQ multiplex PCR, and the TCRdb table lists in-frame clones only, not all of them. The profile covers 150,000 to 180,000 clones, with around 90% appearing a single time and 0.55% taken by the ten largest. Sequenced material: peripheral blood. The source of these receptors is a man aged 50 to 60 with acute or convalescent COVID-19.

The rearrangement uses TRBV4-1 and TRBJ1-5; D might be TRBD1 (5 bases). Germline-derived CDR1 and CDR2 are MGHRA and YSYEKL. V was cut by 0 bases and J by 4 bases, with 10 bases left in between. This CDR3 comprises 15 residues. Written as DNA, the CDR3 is TGCGCCAGCAGCCAAGATCCAGGGCTAAATCAGCCCCAGCATTTT. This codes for CASSQDPGLNQPQHF.

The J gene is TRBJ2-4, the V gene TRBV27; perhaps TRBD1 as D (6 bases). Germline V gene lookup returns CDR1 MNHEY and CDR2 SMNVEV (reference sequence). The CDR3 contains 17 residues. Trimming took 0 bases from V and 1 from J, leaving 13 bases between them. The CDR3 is CASSLSTTGLAKNIQYF. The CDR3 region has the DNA TGTGCCAGCAGTTTATCCACCACAGGGTTGGCCAAAAACATTCAGTACTTC.

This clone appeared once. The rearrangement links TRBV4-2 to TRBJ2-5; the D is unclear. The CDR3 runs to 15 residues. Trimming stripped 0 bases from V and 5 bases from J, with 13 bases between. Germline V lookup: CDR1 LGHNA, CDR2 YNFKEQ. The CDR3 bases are TGTGCCAGCAGCCAAGATATAACCAGATTGGAGACCCAGTACTTC. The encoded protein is CASSQDITRLETQYF.

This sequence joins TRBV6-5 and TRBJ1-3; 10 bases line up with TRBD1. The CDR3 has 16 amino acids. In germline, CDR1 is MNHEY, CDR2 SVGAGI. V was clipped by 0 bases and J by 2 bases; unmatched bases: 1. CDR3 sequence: CASSYSGTGAGNTIYF. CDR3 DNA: TGTGCCAGCAGTTACTCAGGGACAGGGGCTGGAAACACCATATATTTT.

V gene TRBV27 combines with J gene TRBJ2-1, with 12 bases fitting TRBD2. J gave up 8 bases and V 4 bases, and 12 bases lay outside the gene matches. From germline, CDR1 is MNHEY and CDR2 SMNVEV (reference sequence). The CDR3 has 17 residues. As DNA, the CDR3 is TGTGCCAGCAGTTCGAGTGCTAGCGGGAGGGCGCCCCATGAGCAGTTCTTC. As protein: CASSSSASGRAPHEQFF.

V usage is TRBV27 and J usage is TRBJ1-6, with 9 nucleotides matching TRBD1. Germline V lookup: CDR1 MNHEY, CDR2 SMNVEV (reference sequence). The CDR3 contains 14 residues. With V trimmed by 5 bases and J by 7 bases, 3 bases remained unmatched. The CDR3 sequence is CASSPGTGNSPLHF. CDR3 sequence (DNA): TGTGCCAGCAGTCCCGGGACAGGGAATTCACCCCTCCACTTT.